This TCR beta chain was found in a study of regulatory T cells in long-lasting Graves disease. Overall study findings and caveats: Newly diagnosed Graves' patients exceeded persistent ones in TCR diversity. With persistent disease, TRBV28, TRBJ1-2 and TRBJ2-5 were the favored segments. Public clonotype sharing was higher in persistent than newly diagnosed patients.

CDR1 and CDR2 from the germline V gene are SGDLS and YYNGEE. The length of the CDR3 is 19 residues. Trimming cost V 4 bases and J 4 bases; bases outside gene matches: 17. Time point indicated: persistent/refractory GD, antithyroid drugs over 5 years with positive TRAb. PBMC RNA served as the TCR library source. Recruitment took place at an endocrinology department in Xi'an, China. Library construction for TCR beta used iRepertoire HTBI primers and Arm-PCR of CDR3 regions. From the multiplex PCR reads, TCRdb called clonotypes with MiXCR, one entry per CDR3 protein. The sample holds about 310,000 distinct CDR3 sequences; around 20% are singletons and the top ten take roughly three fifths. This clonotype has just a few counts. Antigen unknown.

The origin of this receptor is a female donor with Graves disease. The specimen was peripheral blood mononuclear cells (PBMCs), collected when the disease was refractory, from a patient treated with antithyroid drugs. The chain carries TRBV9 and TRBJ2-5, with 12 bases fitting TRBD2. For the CDR3, the DNA is TGTGCCAGCAGCTCTAGAGGAGGGAGACTAGCGGGAGTGTCAGAGACCCAGTACTTC. Protein sequence: CASSSRGGRLAGVSETQYF.